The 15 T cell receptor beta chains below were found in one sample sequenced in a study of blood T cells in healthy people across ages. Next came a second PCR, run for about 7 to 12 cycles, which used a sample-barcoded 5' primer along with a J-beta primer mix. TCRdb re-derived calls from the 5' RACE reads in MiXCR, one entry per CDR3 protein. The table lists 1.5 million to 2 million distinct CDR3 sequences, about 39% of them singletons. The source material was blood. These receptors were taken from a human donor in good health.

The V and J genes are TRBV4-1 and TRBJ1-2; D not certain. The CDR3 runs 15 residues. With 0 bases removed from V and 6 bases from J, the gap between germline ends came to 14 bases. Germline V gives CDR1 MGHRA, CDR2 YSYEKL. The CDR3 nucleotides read TGCGCCAGCAGCCAAGACAACAGAGGGATTAATGGCTACACCTTC. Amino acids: CASSQDNRGINGYTF.

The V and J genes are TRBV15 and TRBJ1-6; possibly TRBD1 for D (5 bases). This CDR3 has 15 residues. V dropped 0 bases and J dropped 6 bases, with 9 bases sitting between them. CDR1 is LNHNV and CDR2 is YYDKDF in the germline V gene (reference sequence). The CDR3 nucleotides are TGTGCCACCAGCAGAGAGGTCCAGGGTAATTCACCCCTCCACTTT. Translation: CATSREVQGNSPLHF.

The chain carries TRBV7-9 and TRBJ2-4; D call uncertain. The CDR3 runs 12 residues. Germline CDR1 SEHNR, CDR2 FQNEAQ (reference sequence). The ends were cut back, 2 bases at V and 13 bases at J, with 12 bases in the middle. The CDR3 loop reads CASSLIDDAQYF. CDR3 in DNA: TGTGCCAGCAGCTTAATAGACGACGCACAGTACTTC. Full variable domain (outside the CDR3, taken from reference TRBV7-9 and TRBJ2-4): DTGVSQNPRHKITKRGQNVTFRCDPISEHNRLYWYRQTLGQGPEFLTYFQNEAQLEKSRLLSDRFSAERPKGSFSTLEIQRTEQGDSAMYLCASSLIDDAQYFGAGTRLSVL.

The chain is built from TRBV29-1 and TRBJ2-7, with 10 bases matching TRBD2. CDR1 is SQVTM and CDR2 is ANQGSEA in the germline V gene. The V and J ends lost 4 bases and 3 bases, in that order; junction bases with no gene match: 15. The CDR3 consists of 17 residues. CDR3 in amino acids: CSVGASGGHRNNYEQYF. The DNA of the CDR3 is TGCAGCGTTGGAGCTAGCGGGGGCCACCGAAACAACTACGAGCAGTACTTC.

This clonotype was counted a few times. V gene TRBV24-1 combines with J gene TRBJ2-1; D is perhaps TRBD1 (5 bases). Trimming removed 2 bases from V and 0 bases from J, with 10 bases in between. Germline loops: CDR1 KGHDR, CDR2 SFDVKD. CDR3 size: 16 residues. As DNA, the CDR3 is TGTGCCACCAGTGATTGGGGCCTGAGCTCCTACAATGAGCAGTTCTTC. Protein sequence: CATSDWGLSSYNEQFF.

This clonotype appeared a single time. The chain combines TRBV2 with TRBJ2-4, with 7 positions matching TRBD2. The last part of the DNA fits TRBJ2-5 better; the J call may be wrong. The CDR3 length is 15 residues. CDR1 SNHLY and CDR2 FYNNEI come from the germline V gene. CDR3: CASSDQRGPQETQYF. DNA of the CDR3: TGTGCCAGCAGTGACCAGCGGGGCCCCCAAGAGACCCAGTACTTC.

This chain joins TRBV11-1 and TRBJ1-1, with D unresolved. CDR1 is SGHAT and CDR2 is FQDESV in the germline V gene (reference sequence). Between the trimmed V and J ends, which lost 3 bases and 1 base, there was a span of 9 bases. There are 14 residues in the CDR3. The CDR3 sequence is CASSFAEGNTEAFF. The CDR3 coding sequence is TGTGCCAGCAGCTTTGCAGAAGGGAACACTGAAGCTTTCTTT.

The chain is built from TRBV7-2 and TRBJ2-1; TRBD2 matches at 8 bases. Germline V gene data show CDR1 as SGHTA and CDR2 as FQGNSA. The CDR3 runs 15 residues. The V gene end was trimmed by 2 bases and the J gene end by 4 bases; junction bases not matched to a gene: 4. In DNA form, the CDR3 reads TGTGCCAGCAGCTTAAATAGCGGGGCTTACAATGAGCAGTTCTTC. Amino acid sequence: CASSLNSGAYNEQFF.

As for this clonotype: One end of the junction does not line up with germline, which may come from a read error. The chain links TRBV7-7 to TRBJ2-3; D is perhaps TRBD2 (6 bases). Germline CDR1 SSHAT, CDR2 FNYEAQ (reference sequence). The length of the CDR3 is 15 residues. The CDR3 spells CASSNTWGGTDTQYF. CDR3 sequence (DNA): TGTGCTAGCAGCAATACGTGGGGGGGCACAGATACGCAGTATTTT.

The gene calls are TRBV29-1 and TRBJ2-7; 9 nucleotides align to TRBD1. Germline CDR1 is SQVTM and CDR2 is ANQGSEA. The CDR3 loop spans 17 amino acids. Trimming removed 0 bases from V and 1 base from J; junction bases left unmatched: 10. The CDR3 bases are TGCAGCGTTGAAGATTTTCGGGACAGGGAGAAGTCCTACGAGCAGTACTTC. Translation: CSVEDFRDREKSYEQYF.

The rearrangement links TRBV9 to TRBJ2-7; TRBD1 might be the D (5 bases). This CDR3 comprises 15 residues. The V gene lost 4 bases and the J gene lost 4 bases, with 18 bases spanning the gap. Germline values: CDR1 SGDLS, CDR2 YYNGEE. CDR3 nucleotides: TGTGCCAGCAGCACGACAAGGGGCGCAGGATACGAGCAGTACTTC. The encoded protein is CASSTTRGAGYEQYF.

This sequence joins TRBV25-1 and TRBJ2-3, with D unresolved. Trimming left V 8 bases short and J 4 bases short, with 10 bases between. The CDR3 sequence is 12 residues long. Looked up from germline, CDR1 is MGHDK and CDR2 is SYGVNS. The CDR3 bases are TGTGCCAGCGGCCAGGATGCAGATACGCAGTATTTT. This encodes CASGQDADTQYF.

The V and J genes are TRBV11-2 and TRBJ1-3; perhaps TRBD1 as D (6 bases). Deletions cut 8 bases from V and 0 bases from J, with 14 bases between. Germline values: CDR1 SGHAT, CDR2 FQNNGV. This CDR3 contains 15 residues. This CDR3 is CASSIGGHSGNTIYF. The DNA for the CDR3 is TGTGCCAGCTCCATCGGGGGGCACTCTGGAAACACCATATATTTT.

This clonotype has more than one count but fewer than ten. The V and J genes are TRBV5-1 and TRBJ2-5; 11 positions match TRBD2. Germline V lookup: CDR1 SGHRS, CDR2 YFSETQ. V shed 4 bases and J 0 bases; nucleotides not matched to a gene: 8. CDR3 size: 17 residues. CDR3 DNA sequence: TGCGCCAGCAGCGTAAGACTAGCGGGACAGTACCAAGAGACCCAGTACTTC. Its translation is CASSVRLAGQYQETQYF.

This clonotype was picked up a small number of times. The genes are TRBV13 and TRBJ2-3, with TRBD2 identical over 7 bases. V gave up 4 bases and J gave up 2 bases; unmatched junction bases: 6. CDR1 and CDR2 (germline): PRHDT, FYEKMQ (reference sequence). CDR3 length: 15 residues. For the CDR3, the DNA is TGTGCCAGCAGCTCCCGGGACTATAACACAGATACGCAGTATTTT. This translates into CASSSRDYNTDTQYF.